This TCR beta chain stems from a study of human T cells and chemical hapten exposure. Time point defined: pre-sensitization, week 0. Indicated treatment: therapeutic diphenylcyclopropenone sensitization with weekly scalp DPC. TCRdb ran MiXCR on the RACE reads and lists one entry per CDR3 protein. The sample yields 250,000 or so distinct CDR3 sequences, approximately 7.5% seen once. V lost 10 bases, J lost 4 bases, and 10 bases lay in between. This CDR3 contains 11 residues. The germline CDR1 and CDR2 sequences are ENHRY and SYGVKD. Sample: whole blood, taken in connection with sensitization to the hapten diphenylcyclopropenone (DPC). This sequence was found in a man aged 18 to 35 with alopecia areata. Some clones in this sample may be carry-over from other donors' samples. This chain links TRBV10-3 with TRBJ1-2; the D is unclear. CDR3 protein: CATRWGYGYTF. DNA for the CDR3: TGTGCCACCCGTTGGGGCTATGGCTACACCTTC.